The present T cell receptor beta chain was sequenced within a study of blood T cell repertoires in COVID-19. Study details: Whether acute or convalescent, the COVID-19 samples came from the United States, Italy and Spain. T cells, B-cell-depleted T cells, or PBMCs supplied cDNA or gDNA.

Germline V gives CDR1 MNHEY, CDR2 SVGAGI. The CDR3 is made up of 16 amino acids. J lost 2 bases, V lost 4 bases, and 6 bases had no gene match. Assay: immunoSEQ multiplex PCR; the TCRdb copy retains only in-frame clones and omits some. The sample has 200,000 to 250,000 clones, 80% to 90% seen once. This TCR was recovered from a man aged 45-65 years with acute or convalescent COVID-19. The J gene is TRBJ2-3, the V gene TRBV6-5, with 10 bases that match TRBD1. The sample consisted of peripheral blood. For the CDR3, the DNA is TGTGCCAGCAGTTCCGACAGGGGGCGCTACACAGATACGCAGTATTTT. It codes for CASSSDRGRYTDTQYF.